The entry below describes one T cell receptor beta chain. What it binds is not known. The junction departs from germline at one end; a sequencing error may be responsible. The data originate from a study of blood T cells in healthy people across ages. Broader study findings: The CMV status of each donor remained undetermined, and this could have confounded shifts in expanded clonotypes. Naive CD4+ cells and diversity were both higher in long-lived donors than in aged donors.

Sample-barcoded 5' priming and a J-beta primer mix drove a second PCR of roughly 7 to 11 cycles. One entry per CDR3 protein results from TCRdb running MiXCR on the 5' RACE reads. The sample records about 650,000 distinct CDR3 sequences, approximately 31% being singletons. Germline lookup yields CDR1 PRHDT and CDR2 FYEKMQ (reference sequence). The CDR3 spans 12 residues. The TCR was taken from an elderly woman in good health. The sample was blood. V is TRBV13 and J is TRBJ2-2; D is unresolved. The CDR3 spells CAGSPNSGELFF. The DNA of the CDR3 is TGTGCCGGCAGCCCGAATTCCGGGGAGCTGTTTTTT.